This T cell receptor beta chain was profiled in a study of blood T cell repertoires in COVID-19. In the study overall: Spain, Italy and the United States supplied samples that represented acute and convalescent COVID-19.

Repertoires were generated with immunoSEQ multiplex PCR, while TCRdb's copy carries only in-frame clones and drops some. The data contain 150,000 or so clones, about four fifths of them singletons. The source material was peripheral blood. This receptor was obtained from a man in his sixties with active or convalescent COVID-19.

CDR3 sequence (DNA): TGTGCCAGCAGTACTGGACAGGGGGCGCGGTACGAGCAGTACTTC. Amino acids: CASSTGQGARYEQYF. V gene TRBV6-6 combines with J gene TRBJ2-7, with 11 bases identical to TRBD1. V trimming: 5 bases; J trimming: 4 bases; junction bases outside the gene matches: 7. The CDR3 runs to 15 residues. From germline, CDR1 is MNHNY and CDR2 SVGAGI (reference sequence).